The 8 T cell receptor beta chains presented below share a single source sample, sequenced in a study of shared clonotypes between healthy human individuals. Sequencing used immunoSEQ multiplex PCR; TCRdb keeps in-frame clones, though not all of them. The table has 450,000 or so clones, more than 70% seen once; the top ten hold 12%. The sequencing sample was made of PBMCs. The receptors here all came from a middle-aged woman in good health. Some clones in this sample may be carry-over from other donors' samples.

In this sample, this clone turned up many times. The chain joins TRBV2 to TRBJ2-2; 7 nucleotides line up with TRBD1. The CDR3 has 14 amino acids. J lost 4 bases, V lost 6 bases, and 5 bases had no gene match. CDR1 SNHLY and CDR2 FYNNEI come from the germline V gene. In DNA form, the CDR3 reads TGTGCCAGCAGCGGGGACAGATCCACCGGGGAGCTGTTTTTT. The encoded protein is CASSGDRSTGELFF. The variable domain in full, completed from reference TRBV2 and TRBJ2-2, reads EPEVTQTPSHQVTQMGQEVILRCVPISNHLYFYWYRQILGQKVEFLVSFYNNEISEKSEIFDDQFSVERPDGSNFTLKIRSTKLEDSAMYFCASSGDRSTGELFFGEGSRLTVL.

The chain joins TRBV5-6 to TRBJ1-5, with TRBD1 matching 7 bases. This CDR3 has 13 residues. Germline CDR1 SGHDT, CDR2 YYEEEE. Germline trimming cut 4 bases from V and 7 bases from J; bases unmatched to any gene: 5. The CDR3 nucleotides are TGTGCCAGCAGCCAGGGGGGGGCCCAGCCCCAGCATTTT. Encoded protein: CASSQGGAQPQHF.

The rearrangement uses TRBV4-1 and TRBJ1-1, with TRBD1 identical over 8 bases. From germline, CDR1 is MGHRA and CDR2 YSYEKL. The CDR3 is 14 residues long. The J segment lost 4 bases and the V segment lost 10 bases, leaving 11 bases of the junction unmatched. The CDR3 nucleotides are TGCGCCACCGGACAGGGCGAATGGAGCACTGAAGCTTTCTTT. Protein: CATGQGEWSTEAFF.

V and J are TRBV13 and TRBJ2-2; 9 bases line up with TRBD1. Trimming at V came to 6 bases and at J to 5 bases, leaving 13 bases not matched to a gene. CDR1 and CDR2 (germline): PRHDT, FYEKMQ (reference sequence). The CDR3 extends over 17 amino acids. CDR3 DNA sequence: TGTGCCAGCAGGCCGATTACGGGACAGGGTCTGACCGGGGAGCTGTTTTTT. It translates to CASRPITGQGLTGELFF. Filled out from reference TRBV13 and TRBJ2-2, the complete variable domain reads AAGVIQSPRHLIKEKRETATLKCYPIPRHDTVYWYQQGPGQDPQFLISFYEKMQSDKGSIPDRFSAQQFSDYHSELNMSSLELGDSALYFCASRPITGQGLTGELFFGEGSRLTVL.

The CDR3 sequence is CAISLDRASYEQYF. The CDR3 DNA sequence: TGTGCCATCAGTCTCGACAGGGCCTCCTACGAGCAGTACTTC. The chain carries TRBV10-3 and TRBJ2-7; 7 bases are shared with TRBD1. The V segment lost 5 bases and the J segment 0 bases; nucleotides outside the gene matches: 4. The CDR3 extends over 14 amino acids. In germline, CDR1 is ENHRY, CDR2 SYGVKD.

The chain uses TRBV11-3 and TRBJ2-1; D might be TRBD1 (5 bases). This CDR3 comprises 13 residues. Trimming cost V 5 bases and J 6 bases, with 11 bases left between them. Germline-derived CDR1 and CDR2 are SGHNT and YENEEA. CDR3 DNA: TGTGCCAGCAGCCGTACCAGGGTCAATGAGCAGTTCTTC. Its translation is CASSRTRVNEQFF.

CDR3: CASSLGGQGPYNEQFF. CDR3 DNA sequence: TGCGCCAGCAGCTTGGGGGGACAGGGCCCCTACAATGAGCAGTTCTTC. The rearrangement joins TRBV5-1 to TRBJ2-1, with 9 bases matching TRBD1. Germline CDR1 reads SGHRS; CDR2 reads YFSETQ. The CDR3 is 16 residues long. With 0 bases clipped from V and 2 bases from J, the junction kept 3 bases outside the gene matches.

The chain links TRBV4-2 to TRBJ2-1, with D possibly TRBD2 on 5 matching bases. Germline CDR1 LGHNA, CDR2 YNFKEQ. The CDR3 length is 15 residues. V was clipped by 5 bases and J by 2 bases, with 13 bases between them. The CDR3 DNA is TGTGCCAGCAGCACCGGGGAGAGAACCTACAATGAGCAGTTCTTC. Translating it yields CASSTGERTYNEQFF.